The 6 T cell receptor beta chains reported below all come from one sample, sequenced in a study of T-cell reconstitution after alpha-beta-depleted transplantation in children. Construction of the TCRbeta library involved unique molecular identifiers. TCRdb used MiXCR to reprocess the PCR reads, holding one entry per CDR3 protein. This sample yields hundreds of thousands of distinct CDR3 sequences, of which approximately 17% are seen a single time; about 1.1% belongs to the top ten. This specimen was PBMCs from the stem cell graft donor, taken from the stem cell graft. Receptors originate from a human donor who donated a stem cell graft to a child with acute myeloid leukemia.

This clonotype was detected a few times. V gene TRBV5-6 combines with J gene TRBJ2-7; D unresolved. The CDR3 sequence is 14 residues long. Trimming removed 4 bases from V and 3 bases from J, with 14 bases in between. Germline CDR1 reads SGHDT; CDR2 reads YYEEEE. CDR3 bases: TGTGCCAGCAGCGGGCAGGCCACCGACTACGAGCAGTACGTC. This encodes CASSGQATDYEQYV.

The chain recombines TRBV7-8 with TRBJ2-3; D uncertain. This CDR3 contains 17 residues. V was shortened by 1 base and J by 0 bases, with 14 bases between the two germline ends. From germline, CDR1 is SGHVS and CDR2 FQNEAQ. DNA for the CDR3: TGTGCCAGCAGCTTAGGGACGCGCATCTCTAGCACAGATACGCAGTATTTT. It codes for CASSLGTRISSTDTQYF. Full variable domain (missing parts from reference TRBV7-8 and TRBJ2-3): GAGVSQSPRYKVAKRGQDVALRCDPISGHVSLFWYQQALGQGPEFLTYFQNEAQLDKSGLPSDRFFAERPEGSVSTLKIQRTQQEDSAVYLCASSLGTRISSTDTQYFGPGTRLTVL.

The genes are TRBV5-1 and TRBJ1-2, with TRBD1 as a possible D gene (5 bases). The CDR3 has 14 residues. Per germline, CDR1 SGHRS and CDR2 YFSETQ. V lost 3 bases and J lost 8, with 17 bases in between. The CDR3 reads CASSWVAGNAGYTF. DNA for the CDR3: TGCGCCAGCAGCTGGGTGGCAGGGAATGCGGGCTACACCTTC.

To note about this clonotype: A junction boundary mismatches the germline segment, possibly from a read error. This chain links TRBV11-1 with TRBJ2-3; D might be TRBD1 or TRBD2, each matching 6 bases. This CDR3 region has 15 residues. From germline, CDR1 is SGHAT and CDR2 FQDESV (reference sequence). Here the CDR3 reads CAGSSEGGRRDTQYF. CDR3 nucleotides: TGTGCCGGCAGCTCGGAAGGGGGGCGACGAGATACGCAGTATTTT.

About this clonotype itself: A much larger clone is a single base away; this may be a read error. The CDR3 DNA is TGCAGTGCGCCCCATATGGGGTCCGACAATGAGCAGTTCTTC. Translated, it gives CSAPHMGSDNEQFF. The chain carries TRBV20-1 and TRBJ2-1; D ambiguous. The CDR3 totals 14 residues. Trimming pared 6 bases from V and 5 bases from J, leaving 17 bases between. Germline lookup yields CDR1 DFQATT and CDR2 SNEGSKA (reference sequence).

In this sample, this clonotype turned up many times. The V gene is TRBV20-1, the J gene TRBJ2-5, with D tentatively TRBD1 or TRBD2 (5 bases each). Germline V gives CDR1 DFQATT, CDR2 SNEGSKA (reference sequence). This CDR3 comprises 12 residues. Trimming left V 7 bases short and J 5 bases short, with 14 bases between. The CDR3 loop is CSGRREWETQYF. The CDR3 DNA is TGCAGTGGGCGCAGGGAGTGGGAGACCCAGTACTTC.